This T cell receptor (beta chain) was sequenced during a study of cytomegalovirus exposure and HLA in healthy donors. Points from the study as a whole: Serostatus for CMV was the only available immune exposure information. There were 160 or so TCR beta chains listed as cytomegalovirus-associated.

The PCR contained 60 Vbeta and 13 Jbeta primers. The repertoire was sequenced with immunoSEQ multiplex PCR; TCRdb's copy has only in-frame clones and lacks some. This table has approximately 150,000 clones, around 85% appearing once. The CDR3 sequence is 16 residues long. Trimming pared 0 bases from V and 0 bases from J, leaving 8 bases between. Germline values: CDR1 LGHNA, CDR2 YSLEER. A remark on this clone: Its specificity is unknown.

The TCR was taken from a male donor in good health and CMV-seronegative. Sequenced sample: PBMCs. The chain carries TRBV4-3 and TRBJ1-4; tentative D call: TRBD1 (5 bases). This CDR3 is CASSQDLGATNEKLFF. The CDR3 bases are TGCGCCAGCAGCCAAGATTTAGGGGCAACTAATGAAAAACTGTTTTTT.